The clone carrying this T cell receptor beta chain came up a few times. Its antigen is as yet unknown. The entry originates in a study of beta chain features in type 1 diabetes. Study results and caveats: More deletions and fewer insertions at VDJ junctions were found in patients with type 1 diabetes. The study left unresolved whether HLA type influences TCRB rearrangement.

Germline V gene sequence: CDR1 SGDLS, CDR2 YYNGEE. Trimming at V came to 6 bases and at J to 6 bases, leaving 10 bases not matched to a gene. This CDR3 has 15 residues. The sequenced template was cDNA made from the entire isolated RNA. Sequenced by immunoSEQ multiplex PCR; TCRdb stores in-frame clones only, minus some. Of about half a million clones in the sample, more than 9.5% are singletons; the top ten hold about 0.042%. Material: naive CD4+ T cells from blood. This clonotype was obtained from a woman between 18 and 29 years old in good health. The chain couples TRBV9 to TRBJ2-3; 10 bases fit TRBD2. The CDR3 here is CASTVSGGSVDTQYF. Here the CDR3 DNA reads TGTGCCAGCACCGTTAGCGGGGGGTCCGTTGATACGCAGTATTTT.